A selection of T cell receptor beta chains follows, all from one sample in a study of T cell repertoires in cytomegalovirus infection. TCRdb reprocessed the reads via MiXCR and lists one record per CDR3 protein. Found here are about 450,000 distinct CDR3 sequences, around 32% of them singletons; the top ten hold about 13%. Sequenced sample: PBMCs. Every receptor here comes from a human donor in good health (CMV status not recorded). Some clones in this sample may be carry-over from other donors' samples. Both conserved end residues are part of each CDR3. D genes are given only for firm matches.

V: TRBV6-5; D: TRBD1; CDR3: CASRSPGQGTGNTIYF
V: TRBV11-2; D: .; CDR3: CASSPLTRFNEQFF
V: TRBV7-6; D: .; CDR3: CDSSVGIPRTATQYF
V: TRBV10-2; D: .; CDR3: CASSVLETGNTIYF
V: TRBV7-8; D: TRBD2; CDR3: CASSLAWLAGMNTGELFF
V: TRBV11-2; D: .; CDR3: CASSEVGGLQGYNEQFF
V: TRBV2; D: .; CDR3: CASIAGILSYEQYF
V: TRBV7-3; D: .; CDR3: CASSSTPGREQFF
V: TRBV6-1; D: .; CDR3: CASRPGGLLYGYTF
V: TRBV25-1; D: .; CDR3: CASSDRGDRVQETQYF